In this sample, the clone carrying this TCR beta chain turned up once. The data were taken from a study of blood T cell repertoires in COVID-19. Study details: T cells, B-cell-depleted T cells, or PBMCs supplied cDNA or gDNA.

Study processing details: For nucleated cells, counts were estimated from reference gene primer amplification. This table comes from immunoSEQ multiplex PCR, and its TCRdb copy is limited to in-frame clones, with some not included. That table supplies the V and J calls and clone size; D and trimming were determined from the DNA. The data contain about 170,000 clones, roughly 91% of them singletons. One Seattle source followed patients from active infection through their disease course. Sample: peripheral blood. This clonotype originated in a man between 18 and 35 years old with COVID-19, enrolled during active disease.

The CDR3 reads CASSPAGANYGYTF. In nucleotides, the CDR3 is TGTGCCAGCAGCCCGGCGGGAGCTAACTATGGCTACACCTTC. The chain carries TRBV9 and TRBJ1-2; no clear D. Trimming took off 4 bases at V and 0 bases at J, with 10 bases between the two ends. The CDR3 has 14 amino acids. Looked up from germline, CDR1 is SGDLS and CDR2 is YYNGEE.